This TCR beta chain stems from a study of blood T cell repertoires in COVID-19. The wider study: The origin of the acute and convalescent COVID-19 samples was the United States, Italy and Spain.

V was cut by 2 bases and J by 6 bases, with 17 bases left in between. Germline CDR1 reads KGHSH; CDR2 reads LQKENI. The CDR3 consists of 16 residues. The repertoire was sequenced with immunoSEQ multiplex PCR; TCRdb's copy has only in-frame clones and lacks some. The sample comprises under 300,000 clones, around 83% of which are singletons, and 1.9% rests with the top ten. This sequence joins TRBV18 and TRBJ2-1; D possibly corresponds to TRBD2 (7 bases). Sequencing used peripheral blood. This clonotype was obtained from a young man who had recovered from COVID-19. The CDR3 DNA is TGTGCCAGCTCACCAAAATTGGGGGGGGGCCTCAATGAGCAGTTCTTC. This encodes CASSPKLGGGLNEQFF.